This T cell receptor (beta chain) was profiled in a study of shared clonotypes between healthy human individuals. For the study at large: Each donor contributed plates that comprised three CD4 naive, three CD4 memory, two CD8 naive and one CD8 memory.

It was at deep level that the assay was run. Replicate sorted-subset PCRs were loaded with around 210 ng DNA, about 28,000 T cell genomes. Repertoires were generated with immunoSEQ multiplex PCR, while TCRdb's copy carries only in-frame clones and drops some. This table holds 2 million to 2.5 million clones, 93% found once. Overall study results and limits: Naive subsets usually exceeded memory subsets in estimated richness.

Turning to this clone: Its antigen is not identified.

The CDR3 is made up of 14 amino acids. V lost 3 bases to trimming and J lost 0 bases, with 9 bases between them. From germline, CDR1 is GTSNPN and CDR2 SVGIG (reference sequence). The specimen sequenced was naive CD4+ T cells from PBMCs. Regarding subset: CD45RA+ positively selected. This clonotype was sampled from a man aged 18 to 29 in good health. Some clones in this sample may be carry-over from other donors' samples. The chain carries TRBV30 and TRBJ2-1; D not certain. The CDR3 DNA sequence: TGTGCCTGGAGACGCGGAAGCTCCTACAATGAGCAGTTCTTC. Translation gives CAWRRGSSYNEQFF.